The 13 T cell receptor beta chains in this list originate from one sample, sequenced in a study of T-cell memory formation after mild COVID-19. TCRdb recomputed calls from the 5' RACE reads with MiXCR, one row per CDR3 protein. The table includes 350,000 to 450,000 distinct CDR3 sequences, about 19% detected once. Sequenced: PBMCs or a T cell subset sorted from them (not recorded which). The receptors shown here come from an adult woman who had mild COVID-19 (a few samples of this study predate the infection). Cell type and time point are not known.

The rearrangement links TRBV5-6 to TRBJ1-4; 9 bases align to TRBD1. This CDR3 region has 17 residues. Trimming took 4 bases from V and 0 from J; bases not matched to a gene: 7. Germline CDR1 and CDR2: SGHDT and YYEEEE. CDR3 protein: CASSNTGGQATNEKLFF. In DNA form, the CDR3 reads TGTGCCAGCAGCAACACAGGGGGCCAAGCAACTAATGAAAAACTGTTTTTT.

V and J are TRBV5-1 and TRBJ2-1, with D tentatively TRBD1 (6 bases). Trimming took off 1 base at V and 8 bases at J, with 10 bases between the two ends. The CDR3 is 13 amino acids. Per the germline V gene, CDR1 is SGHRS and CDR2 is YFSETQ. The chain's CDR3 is CASSLQGFDEQFF. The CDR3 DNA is TGCGCCAGCAGCTTGCAGGGGTTCGATGAGCAGTTCTTC.

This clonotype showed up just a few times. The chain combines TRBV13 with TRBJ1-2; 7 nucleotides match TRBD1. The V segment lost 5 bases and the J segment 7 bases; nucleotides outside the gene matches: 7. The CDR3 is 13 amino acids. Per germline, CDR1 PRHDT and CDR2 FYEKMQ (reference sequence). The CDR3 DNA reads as TGTGCCAGCAGCGGTTACAGGGGCGGTGGCTACACCTTC. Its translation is CASSGYRGGGYTF. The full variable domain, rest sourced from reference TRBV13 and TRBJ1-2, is AAGVIQSPRHLIKEKRETATLKCYPIPRHDTVYWYQQGPGQDPQFLISFYEKMQSDKGSIPDRFSAQQFSDYHSELNMSSLELGDSALYFCASSGYRGGGYTFGSGTRLTVV.

CDR3 residues: CSARDSGPDGYTNYGYTF. CDR3 DNA: TGCAGTGCTAGAGATTCGGGTCCCGATGGGTACACTAACTATGGCTACACCTTC. The rearrangement links TRBV20-1 to TRBJ1-2, with D uncertain. Germline V lookup: CDR1 DFQATT, CDR2 SNEGSKA (reference sequence). V shed 0 bases and J shed 0 bases, with 20 bases lying between them. The CDR3 has 18 residues.

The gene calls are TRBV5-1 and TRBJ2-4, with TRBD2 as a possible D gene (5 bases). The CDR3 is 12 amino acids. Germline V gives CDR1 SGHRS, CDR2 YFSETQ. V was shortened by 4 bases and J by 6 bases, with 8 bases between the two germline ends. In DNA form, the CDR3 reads TGCGCCAGCAGCCCCGGGGTAAACATTCAGTACTTC. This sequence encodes CASSPGVNIQYF.

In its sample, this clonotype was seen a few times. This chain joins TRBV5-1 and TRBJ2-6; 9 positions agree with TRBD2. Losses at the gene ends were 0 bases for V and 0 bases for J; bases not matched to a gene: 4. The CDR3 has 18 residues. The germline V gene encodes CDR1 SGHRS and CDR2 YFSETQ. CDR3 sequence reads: CASSLGLAVSSGANVLTF. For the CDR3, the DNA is TGCGCCAGCAGCTTGGGACTAGCGGTGAGCTCTGGGGCCAACGTCCTGACTTTC. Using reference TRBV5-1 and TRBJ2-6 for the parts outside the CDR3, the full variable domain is KAGVTQTPRYLIKTRGQQVTLSCSPISGHRSVSWYQQTPGQGLQFLFEYFSETQRNKGNFPGRFSGRQFSNSRSEMNVSTLELGDSALYLCASSLGLAVSSGANVLTFGAGSRLTVL.

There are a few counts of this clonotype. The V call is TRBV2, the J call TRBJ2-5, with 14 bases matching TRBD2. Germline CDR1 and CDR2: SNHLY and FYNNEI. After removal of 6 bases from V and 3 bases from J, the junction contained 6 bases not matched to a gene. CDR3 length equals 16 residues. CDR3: CASSRTSGGPEETQYF. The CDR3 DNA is TGTGCCAGCAGCCGGACTAGCGGGGGGCCGGAAGAGACCCAGTACTTC.

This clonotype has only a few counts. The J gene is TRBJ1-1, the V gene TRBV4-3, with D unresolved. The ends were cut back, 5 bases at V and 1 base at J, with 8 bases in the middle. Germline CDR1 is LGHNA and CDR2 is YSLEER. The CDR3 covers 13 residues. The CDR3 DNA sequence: TGCGCCAGCAGCAATACACCGAACACTGAAGCTTTCTTT. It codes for CASSNTPNTEAFF.

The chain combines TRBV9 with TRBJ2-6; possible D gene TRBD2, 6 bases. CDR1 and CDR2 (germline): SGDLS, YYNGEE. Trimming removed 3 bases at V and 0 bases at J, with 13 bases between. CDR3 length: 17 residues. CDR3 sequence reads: CASSDGLNTSGANVLTF. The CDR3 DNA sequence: TGTGCCAGCAGCGACGGACTAAATACCTCTGGGGCCAACGTCCTGACTTTC.

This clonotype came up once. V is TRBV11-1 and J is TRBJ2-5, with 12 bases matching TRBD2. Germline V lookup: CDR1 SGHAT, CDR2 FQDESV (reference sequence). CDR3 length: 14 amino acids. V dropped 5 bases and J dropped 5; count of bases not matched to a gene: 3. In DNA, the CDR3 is TGTGCCAGCAGCCGACTAGCGGGAGCGGAGACCCAGTACTTC. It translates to CASSRLAGAETQYF. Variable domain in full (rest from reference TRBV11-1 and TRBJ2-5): EAEVAQSPRYKITEKSQAVAFWCDPISGHATLYWYRQILGQGPELLVQFQDESVVDDSQLPKDRFSAERLKGVDSTLKIQPAELGDSAMYLCASSRLAGAETQYFGPGTRLLVL.

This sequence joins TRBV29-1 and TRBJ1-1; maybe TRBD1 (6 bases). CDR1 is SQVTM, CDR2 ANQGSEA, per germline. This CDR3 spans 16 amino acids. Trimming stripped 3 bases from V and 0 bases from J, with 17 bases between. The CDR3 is CSVDSEQGYLNTEAFF. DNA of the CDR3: TGCAGCGTTGATTCCGAACAGGGCTATTTGAACACTGAAGCTTTCTTT.

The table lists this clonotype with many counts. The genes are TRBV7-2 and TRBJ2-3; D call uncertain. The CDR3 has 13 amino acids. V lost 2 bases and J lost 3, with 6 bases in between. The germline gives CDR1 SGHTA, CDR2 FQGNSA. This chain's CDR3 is CASSLRQTDTQYF. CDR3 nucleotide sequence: TGTGCCAGCAGCTTAAGGCAGACAGATACGCAGTATTTT.

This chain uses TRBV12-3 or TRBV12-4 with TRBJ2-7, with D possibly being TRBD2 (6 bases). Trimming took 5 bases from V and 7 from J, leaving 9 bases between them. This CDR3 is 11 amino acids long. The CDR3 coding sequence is TGTGCCAGCAGTGGGGCGGGGGAGCAGTACTTC. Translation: CASSGAGEQYF.